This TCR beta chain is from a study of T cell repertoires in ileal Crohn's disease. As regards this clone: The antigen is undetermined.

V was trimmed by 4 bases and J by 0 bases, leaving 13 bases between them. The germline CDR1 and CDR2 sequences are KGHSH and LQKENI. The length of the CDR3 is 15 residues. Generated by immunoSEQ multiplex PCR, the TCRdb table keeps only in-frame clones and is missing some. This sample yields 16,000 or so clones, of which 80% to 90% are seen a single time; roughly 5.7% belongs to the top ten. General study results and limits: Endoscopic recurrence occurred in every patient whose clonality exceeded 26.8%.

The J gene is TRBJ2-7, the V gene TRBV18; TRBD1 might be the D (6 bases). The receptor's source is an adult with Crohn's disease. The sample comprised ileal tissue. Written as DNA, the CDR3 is TGTGCCAGCTCACGGGGCGGACAGTTCTCCTACGAGCAGTACTTC. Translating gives CASSRGGQFSYEQYF.